This is a list of T cell receptor beta chains from one sample in a study of blood T cells in healthy people across ages. Each CDR3 protein gets one entry after TCRdb re-called the 5' RACE reads with MiXCR. The sample contains approximately 1,100,000 distinct CDR3 sequences, more than 40% of which appear only once. Material for sequencing was blood. These receptors were collected from a woman aged 60-70 years in good health. Each CDR3 is given with its conserved first and last residue. A D gene is named only where the DNA matches it firmly. For some rows the clone size is stated as once, few or many, or as a class when expanded; others skip it.

TGTGCCAGCAGCTTAATTGACACGGGGCGATCTGGCTATGGCTACACCTTC	CASSLIDTGRSGYGYTF	17	TRBJ1-2	TRBV7-9	NA	few
TGTGCCAGCCTCTCTCGGGTAGATACGCAGTATTTT	CASLSRVDTQYF	12	TRBJ2-3	TRBV6-2/TRBV6-3	NA	few
TGTGCCAGCAGTGCCGGACAGGGACCCACAGATACGCAGTATTTT	CASSAGQGPTDTQYF	15	TRBJ2-3	TRBV2	TRBD1	NA
TGCAGTGCTAGAGGGTCGGCGGGAGGGCGAACCGAGCAGTACTTC	CSARGSAGGRTEQYF	15	TRBJ2-7	TRBV20-1	TRBD2	few
TGTGCCAGCAGTTACTCGATCTCGGGTGTTCACCTCATGAGAAACAATGAGCAGTTCTTC	CASSYSISGVHLMRNNEQFF	20	TRBJ2-1	TRBV6-2/TRBV6-3	NA	NA
TGCAGCGTTGTAGCGGGAGGGCCCCCGACCTACAATGAGCAGTTCTTC	CSVVAGGPPTYNEQFF	16	TRBJ2-1	TRBV29-1	TRBD2	NA
TGTGTCAGCACAAAGACGGGCTCCTACGAGCAGTACTTC	CVSTKTGSYEQYF	13	TRBJ2-7	TRBV2	NA	NA
TGCAGTGCTAGAGAGAGAGATACGCAGTATTTT	CSARERDTQYF	11	TRBJ2-3	TRBV20-1	NA	NA
TGCGCCAGCAGCCAAGAACTACTAGCCAAAAACATTCAGTACTTC	CASSQELLAKNIQYF	15	TRBJ2-4	TRBV4-1	NA	NA
TGTGCCAGCCTTGACCGAGGGGCTGGCGACGAGCAGTACTTC	CASLDRGAGDEQYF	14	TRBJ2-7	TRBV2	NA	few
TGTGCCAGCAGCAAATGTATAGCGGGAGGAGGGGCCAAAAACATTCAGTACTTC	CASSKCIAGGGAKNIQYF	18	TRBJ2-4	TRBV21-1	NA	NA